This entry concerns a single T cell receptor beta chain. The source of the sample is a study of blood T cell repertoires in COVID-19. Generated by immunoSEQ multiplex PCR, the TCRdb table keeps only in-frame clones and is missing some. The sample has approximately 200,000 clones, roughly 80% seen once. Germline CDR1 reads KGHDR; CDR2 reads SFDVKD. The CDR3 spans 15 residues. The V and J ends lost 4 bases and 2 bases respectively, with 13 bases between them. The chain employs TRBV24-1 and TRBJ1-2; maybe TRBD1 (5 bases). This clonotype originated in a woman in her 30s with acute or convalescent COVID-19. The sequencing sample was made of peripheral blood. The CDR3 loop is CATSDRTGSNYGYTF. As DNA, the CDR3 is TGTGCCACCAGTGACCGTACAGGCAGCAACTATGGCTACACCTTC.